This T cell receptor beta chain was identified during a study of OX40 agonist ivuxolimab in advanced cancers. Study background: The patients' treatment was ivuxolimab, an agonistic anti-OX40 (CD134) antibody. Patients in dose escalation had liver, melanoma, kidney or head and neck cancers.

Sequencing used immunoSEQ multiplex PCR; TCRdb keeps in-frame clones, though not all of them. The repertoire holds tens of thousands of clones, with about 89% as singletons. Trimming cost V 1 base and J 2 bases, with 8 bases left between them. The CDR3 runs 14 residues. CDR1 and CDR2 from the germline V gene are KGHSH and LQKENI. The chain is built from TRBV18 and TRBJ2-5; D is unclear. This TCR came from an adult with an advanced solid tumor such as melanoma, head and neck, liver or kidney cancer. The sample here was CD4+ or CD8+ T cells sorted from blood, taken in a trial of the OX40 agonist ivuxolimab. CDR3 sequence reads: CASSPQDGQETQYF. The CDR3 coding sequence is TGTGCCAGCTCACCACAGGACGGACAAGAGACCCAGTACTTC.